The 22 T cell receptor beta chains reported below all come from one sample, sequenced in a study of cytomegalovirus exposure and HLA in healthy donors. 13 Jbeta primers and 60 Vbeta primers were used for the PCR. The assay was immunoSEQ multiplex PCR, and TCRdb's table has in-frame clones only and misses some. The table has more than 85,000 clones, approximately 73% seen once. The sample consisted of PBMCs. These receptors all stem from a woman aged 45-65 years in good health and CMV-seropositive.

The genes are TRBV30 and TRBJ2-7; possible D gene TRBD2, 6 bases. This CDR3 region has 12 residues. Per germline, CDR1 GTSNPN and CDR2 SVGIG (reference sequence). The V and J ends lost 2 bases and 4 bases respectively, with 9 bases between them. Here the CDR3 reads CAWSRRGYEQYF. The DNA for the CDR3 is TGTGCCTGGAGTCGGCGGGGTTACGAGCAGTACTTC.

The chain carries TRBV30 and TRBJ1-2; no clear D. The CDR3 has 13 residues. V was pared by 4 bases and J by 2 bases, with 11 bases between. Germline loops: CDR1 GTSNPN, CDR2 SVGIG (reference sequence). The CDR3 nucleotides read TGTGCCTGGACCGAGGGAGAAAACTATGGCTACACCTTC. This encodes CAWTEGENYGYTF. The complete variable domain, with remaining parts taken from reference TRBV30 and TRBJ1-2, reads SQTIHQWPATLVQPVGSPLSLECTVEGTSNPNLYWYRQAAGRGLQLLFYSVGIGQISSEVPQNLSASRPQDRQFILSSKKLLLSDSGFYLCAWTEGENYGYTFGSGTRLTVV.

This clone was observed once. The chain carries TRBV12-5 and TRBJ1-1, with D uncertain. Germline V gives CDR1 LGHNT, CDR2 FRNRAP. Trimming took 2 bases from V and 11 from J, leaving 15 bases between them. CDR3 size: 13 residues. The CDR3 region is CASGLLLNGRAFF. CDR3 coding DNA: TGTGCTAGTGGTTTGCTTCTTAATGGTCGGGCTTTCTTT.

This chain joins TRBV9 and TRBJ2-1; TRBD2 matches 12 bases. The V gene end was trimmed by 4 bases and the J gene end by 10 bases; junction bases not matched to a gene: 18. Germline lookup yields CDR1 SGDLS and CDR2 YYNGEE. The CDR3 runs 18 residues. CDR3: CASSSSHAGLAGSQEQFF. In DNA, the CDR3 is TGTGCCAGCAGCTCCTCCCACGCCGGACTAGCGGGGTCACAGGAGCAGTTCTTC.

The J gene is TRBJ2-7, the V gene TRBV5-6; 8 nucleotides agree with TRBD2. There are 15 residues in the CDR3. CDR1 is SGHDT and CDR2 is YYEEEE in the germline V gene. V trimming: 3 bases; J trimming: 1 base; junction bases outside the gene matches: 6. CDR3 sequence: CASSYFQRESYEQYF. Here the CDR3 DNA reads TGTGCCAGCAGCTACTTCCAGCGGGAGTCCTACGAGCAGTACTTC.

V gene TRBV2 combines with J gene TRBJ1-1; D is perhaps TRBD1 (6 bases). Deletions cut 3 bases from V and 0 bases from J, with 17 bases between. Germline V CDR1 and CDR2: SNHLY, FYNNEI. The CDR3 has 17 residues. CDR3 DNA: TGTGCCAGCAGTGAGGGACACCCATTGAATGTGAACACTGAAGCTTTCTTT. It specifies CASSEGHPLNVNTEAFF.

The rearrangement joins TRBV5-4 to TRBJ1-1; maybe TRBD1 (5 bases). Looked up from germline, CDR1 is SGHNT and CDR2 is YYREEE (reference sequence). The CDR3 spans 19 residues. V lost 4 bases to trimming and J lost 6 bases, with 31 bases between them. The CDR3 DNA reads as TGTGCCAGCAGCCCACACCGAGTGGGGGGTGGGGGAAGGCTCCCTGAAGCTTTCTTT. The encoded protein is CASSPHRVGGGGRLPEAFF.

This clone has a single count. The chain is built from TRBV5-1 and TRBJ2-2; 11 positions agree with TRBD1. Germline CDR1 is SGHRS and CDR2 is YFSETQ. With V trimmed by 1 base and J by 6 bases, 5 bases remained unmatched. The CDR3 loop spans 16 amino acids. Written as DNA, the CDR3 is TGCGCCAGCAGCTTGAAGGGACAGGGGGTGTCCGGGGAGCTGTTTTTT. Amino acids: CASSLKGQGVSGELFF.

The chain links TRBV5-4 to TRBJ2-7; no reliable D call. V shed 4 bases and J shed 5 bases, with 10 bases lying between them. The length of the CDR3 is 12 residues. CDR1 SGHNT and CDR2 YYREEE come from the germline V gene (reference sequence). The CDR3 here is CASSLGVDEQYF. CDR3 coding DNA: TGTGCCAGCAGCCTTGGAGTCGACGAGCAGTACTTC.

This clone turned up a few times. J is TRBJ1-5 and V is TRBV7-8, with 8 nucleotides matching TRBD1. The V gene's germline CDR1 is SGHVS and CDR2 FQNEAQ. The CDR3 has 14 residues. V shed 4 bases, J shed 7 bases, and the junction held 6 bases outside the gene matches. CDR3 bases: TGTGCCAGCAGCTCGGACAGGGTAGGACAGCCCCAGCATTTT. It is translated as CASSSDRVGQPQHF.

This clone was seen only once. The rearrangement uses TRBV5-6 and TRBJ2-7, with D possibly TRBD1 on 6 matching bases. Looked up from germline, CDR1 is SGHDT and CDR2 is YYEEEE. The CDR3 loop spans 15 amino acids. The V end lost 4 bases, the J end lost 4 bases, and 18 bases lay between the germline ends. CDR3 protein: CASSLGAADWYEQYF. Here the CDR3 DNA reads TGTGCCAGCAGCCTGGGGGCGGCGGACTGGTACGAGCAGTACTTC.

The chain carries TRBV29-1 and TRBJ1-5; tentatively, D is TRBD1 (5 bases). This CDR3 contains 13 residues. Trimming pared 4 bases from V and 0 bases from J, leaving 7 bases between. Per the germline V gene, CDR1 is SQVTM and CDR2 is ANQGSEA. CDR3 sequence (DNA): TGCAGCGTTGCGGACAATAGCAATCAGCCCCAGCATTTT. Its protein is CSVADNSNQPQHF.

Only one count was recorded for this clone. The chain employs TRBV7-9 and TRBJ2-6, with unresolved D. V was cut by 2 bases and J by 0 bases, with 5 bases left in between. The germline gives CDR1 SEHNR, CDR2 FQNEAQ (reference sequence). The CDR3 extends over 15 amino acids. CDR3 DNA sequence: TGTGCCAGCAGCTTAAGAGGCTCTGGGGCCAACGTCCTGACTTTC. This translates into CASSLRGSGANVLTF. Complete variable domain (other parts from reference TRBV7-9 and TRBJ2-6): DTGVSQNPRHKITKRGQNVTFRCDPISEHNRLYWYRQTLGQGPEFLTYFQNEAQLEKSRLLSDRFSAERPKGSFSTLEIQRTEQGDSAMYLCASSLRGSGANVLTFGAGSRLTVL.

The J gene is TRBJ2-7, the V gene TRBV30, with 12 positions matching TRBD2. Looked up from germline, CDR1 is GTSNPN and CDR2 is SVGIG (reference sequence). This CDR3 has 14 residues. V lost 3 bases and J lost 5; bases outside the gene matches: 5. The DNA for the CDR3 is TGTGCCTGGAGGGGACTAGCGGGTCCTGACGAGCAGTACTTC. Protein: CAWRGLAGPDEQYF.

The chain recombines TRBV5-6 with TRBJ2-3; TRBD1 aligns across 9 bases. Germline loops: CDR1 SGHDT, CDR2 YYEEEE. This CDR3 contains 12 residues. Trimming cost V 4 bases and J 8 bases; bases outside gene matches: 2. CDR3 coding DNA: TGTGCCAGCAGCAGGGACAGGGCTACGCAGTATTTT. Its protein is CASSRDRATQYF. The full variable domain, in which reference TRBV5-6 and TRBJ2-3 provide the parts outside the CDR3, is DAGVTQSPTHLIKTRGQQVTLRCSPKSGHDTVSWYQQALGQGPQFIFQYYEEEERQRGNFPDRFSGHQFPNYSSELNVNALLLGDSALYLCASSRDRATQYFGPGTRLTVL.

The sample holds one count of this clone. This sequence joins TRBV13 and TRBJ1-2; 9 positions agree with TRBD1. Germline V gene lookup returns CDR1 PRHDT and CDR2 FYEKMQ (reference sequence). The CDR3 sequence is 16 residues long. Germline trimming cut 5 bases from V and 4 bases from J; bases unmatched to any gene: 11. CDR3 sequence: CASSAPGQGSSYGYTF. The CDR3, as DNA: TGTGCCAGCAGCGCGCCGGGACAGGGATCCTCCTATGGCTACACCTTC.

V usage is TRBV29-1 and J usage is TRBJ2-2, with D possibly being TRBD1 (6 bases). This CDR3 is built from 13 residues. Germline assignment: CDR1 SQVTM and CDR2 ANQGSEA. V lost 7 bases and J lost 4, with 13 bases in between. In DNA form, the CDR3 reads TGCAGCGCCACAGGGAGCGGCACCGGGGAGCTGTTTTTT. Translating gives CSATGSGTGELFF.

V and J are TRBV6-5 and TRBJ2-4, with a possible D match to TRBD2 (5 bases). The V gene's germline CDR1 is MNHEY and CDR2 SVGAGI. This CDR3 is 15 amino acids long. The ends were cut back, 6 bases at V and 8 bases at J, with 20 bases in the middle. The CDR3 loop is CASRATWESEDIQYF. DNA of the CDR3: TGTGCCAGCAGGGCGACCTGGGAGTCCGAGGACATTCAGTACTTC.

The chain uses TRBV7-9 and TRBJ2-4; TRBD1 aligns across 10 bases. CDR1 is SEHNR, CDR2 FQNEAQ, per germline (reference sequence). The CDR3 extends over 16 amino acids. Trimming cost V 4 bases and J 2 bases; bases outside gene matches: 5. CDR3 coding DNA: TGTGCCAGCAGCTCAGGGACAGGGGATTCCAAAAACATTCAGTACTTC. Encoded protein: CASSSGTGDSKNIQYF.

This chain links TRBV6-5 with TRBJ1-5, with D tentatively TRBD1 (5 bases). With 4 bases removed from V and 11 bases from J, the gap between germline ends came to 21 bases. Per germline, CDR1 MNHEY and CDR2 SVGAGI. This CDR3 contains 15 residues. The CDR3 DNA reads as TGTGCCAGCAGTTCTGAAGGGCAGGTCTCAGGGTCCCAGCATTTT. This sequence encodes CASSSEGQVSGSQHF.

The gene calls are TRBV6-1 and TRBJ2-7; TRBD2 is a possible D gene (7 bases). From germline, CDR1 is MNHNS and CDR2 SASEGT. V gave up 10 bases and J gave up 0 bases, with 13 bases separating them. This CDR3 is 13 amino acids long. The CDR3 DNA is TGTGCCACTAGGGGGGGGCCCTCCTACGAGCAGTACTTC. This translates into CATRGGPSYEQYF.

This chain links TRBV5-1 with TRBJ2-6; TRBD2 is a possible D gene (6 bases). The length of the CDR3 is 16 residues. V was cut by 0 bases and J by 3 bases, with 10 bases left in between. Germline CDR1 and CDR2: SGHRS and YFSETQ. This CDR3 is CASSLDGRSGANVLTF. CDR3 bases: TGCGCCAGCAGCTTGGACGGGAGAAGTGGGGCCAACGTCCTGACTTTC.